This TCR beta chain appears in the sequencing data of a study of memory CD8 T cells in hepatitis C reinfection. Study at large: After reinfection, a couple of primary-infection resolvers became chronically infected. Study-level results: Five or six donors were too few for definitive public clonotype conclusions.

J lost 7 bases, V lost 5 bases, and 5 bases had no gene match. The CDR3 sequence is 14 residues long. CDR1 and CDR2 from the germline V gene are PRHDT and FYEKMQ (reference sequence). The sample's time point: pre-reinfection, 55 to 20 weeks before reinfection detection. Sorted cells were sequenced directly ex vivo without any in vitro expansion. At all three reinfection time points, viable CD3+ CD8+ CD45RO- cells from a couple of donors served as controls. With respect to this clone: Its antigen is unidentified.

Assay: immunoSEQ multiplex PCR; the TCRdb copy retains only in-frame clones and omits some. In the table there are more than 45,000 clones, 85% to 90% of which are singletons. This receptor was taken from a man younger than 35 with hepatitis C virus infection. This sequence joins TRBV13 and TRBJ1-5; 10 bases agree with TRBD1. Input material: naive CD8+ T cells sorted from blood. For the CDR3, the DNA is TGTGCCAGCAGCCGAGGACAGGGGGAACAGCCCCAGCATTTT. It specifies CASSRGQGEQPQHF.